What follows are 30 T cell receptor beta chains derived from one specimen sequenced in a study of blood T cell repertoires in COVID-19. Profiling relied on immunoSEQ multiplex PCR, and the TCRdb table lists in-frame clones only, not all of them. The data hold just over 300,000 clones, with 75% to 90% observed a single time. Sequencing was performed on PBMCs or T cells enriched from blood (not recorded which). All receptors come from a man aged 25-45 years who had recovered from COVID-19.

The chain is built from TRBV9 and TRBJ1-2; D ambiguous. Germline values: CDR1 SGDLS, CDR2 YYNGEE. V dropped 0 bases and J dropped 4 bases, with 10 bases sitting between them. The CDR3 sequence is 14 residues long. The CDR3 reads CASSVATPSYGYTF. DNA for the CDR3: TGTGCCAGCAGCGTAGCGACACCCTCCTATGGCTACACCTTC.

The chain uses TRBV10-1 and TRBJ2-2, with D unresolved. The ends were cut back, 4 bases at V and 4 bases at J, with 7 bases in the middle. The CDR3 length is 13 residues. Looked up from germline, CDR1 is WNHNN and CDR2 is SYGVQD (reference sequence). The CDR3 bases are TGCGCCAGCAGTGTAAAGCGCACCGGGGAGCTGTTTTTT. Protein sequence: CASSVKRTGELFF.

This chain links TRBV19 with TRBJ1-2; D is possibly TRBD1 (6 bases). Per the germline V gene, CDR1 is LNHDA and CDR2 is SQIVND (reference sequence). Trimming took off 5 bases at V and 6 bases at J, with 13 bases between the two ends. This CDR3 has 13 amino acids. DNA of the CDR3: TGTGCCAGTAGTGAAATACAGGGCCATGGCTACACCTTC. Translated, it gives CASSEIQGHGYTF.

The J gene is TRBJ2-1, the V gene TRBV5-1; 12 bases are a match to TRBD1. The junction had 5 bases not matched to a gene; V was cut back by 4 bases and J by 9 bases. Per germline, CDR1 SGHRS and CDR2 YFSETQ. The CDR3 sequence is 14 residues long. CDR3 nucleotide sequence: TGCGCCAGCAGCCCGGGACAGGGGGCGCGTGAGCAGTTCTTC. This sequence encodes CASSPGQGAREQFF.

The chain has TRBV15 and TRBJ2-2; TRBD2 might be the D (6 bases). V lost 8 bases to trimming and J lost 1 base, with 14 bases between them. The germline V gene has CDR1 LNHNV and CDR2 YYDKDF (reference sequence). The CDR3 spans 15 residues. The CDR3: CATSPGTLNTGELFF. For the CDR3, the DNA is TGTGCCACCTCCCCTGGGACTCTGAACACCGGGGAGCTGTTTTTT.

The genes are TRBV7-2 and TRBJ2-7, with a possible D match to TRBD2 (5 bases). Trimming cost V 2 bases and J 5 bases, with 16 bases left between them. Germline CDR1 and CDR2: SGHTA and FQGNSA. The CDR3 consists of 15 residues. CDR3 protein: CASSLSRLALNEQYF. CDR3 bases: TGTGCCAGCAGCTTATCGAGGCTAGCTCTCAACGAGCAGTACTTC.

In its sample, this clone was seen once. The genes are TRBV15 and TRBJ1-2; D ambiguous. The V end was cut by 0 bases, the J end by 8 bases, with 13 bases between. Germline V gene data show CDR1 as LNHNV and CDR2 as YYDKDF (reference sequence). The CDR3 has 14 amino acids. The CDR3 sequence is CATSREGRLEGYTF. CDR3 DNA sequence: TGTGCCACCAGCAGAGAGGGCCGTCTTGAGGGCTACACCTTC.

The chain employs TRBV9 and TRBJ2-7; 11 nucleotides match TRBD2. This CDR3 spans 14 amino acids. With V trimmed by 4 bases and J by 7 bases, 7 bases remained unmatched. CDR1 and CDR2 (germline): SGDLS, YYNGEE. The CDR3 loop reads CASSPLAGGGEQYF. CDR3 sequence (DNA): TGTGCCAGCAGCCCTCTAGCGGGGGGTGGTGAGCAGTACTTC.

This chain connects TRBV5-4 to TRBJ1-2, with a tentative D call TRBD1 (5 bases). The CDR3 has 13 amino acids. Trimming took 4 bases from V and 7 from J, leaving 14 bases between them. In germline, CDR1 is SGHNT, CDR2 YYREEE (reference sequence). This CDR3 is CASSQETEAGYTF. The CDR3 DNA reads TGTGCCAGCAGCCAAGAGACAGAGGCTGGCTACACCTTC.

The chain joins TRBV29-1 to TRBJ1-2; D remains ambiguous. In germline, CDR1 is SQVTM, CDR2 ANQGSEA. The CDR3 is 14 amino acids. V was trimmed by 4 bases and J by 0 bases, leaving 12 bases between them. The chain's CDR3 is CSVGLGSANYGYTF. CDR3 nucleotides: TGCAGCGTTGGGTTGGGCTCCGCTAACTATGGCTACACCTTC.

The V and J genes are TRBV5-1 and TRBJ2-7, with TRBD1 matching 7 bases. The CDR3 spans 13 residues. The germline CDR1 and CDR2 sequences are SGHRS and YFSETQ. The V and J ends lost 4 bases and 3 bases, in that order; junction bases with no gene match: 4. For the CDR3, the DNA is TGCGCCAGCAGCATAGGACAGGACTACGAGCAGTACTTC. It specifies CASSIGQDYEQYF. Full variable domain (missing parts from reference TRBV5-1 and TRBJ2-7): KAGVTQTPRYLIKTRGQQVTLSCSPISGHRSVSWYQQTPGQGLQFLFEYFSETQRNKGNFPGRFSGRQFSNSRSEMNVSTLELGDSALYLCASSIGQDYEQYFGPGTRLTVT.

The chain is built from TRBV7-2 and TRBJ2-2; 7 positions match TRBD1. The CDR3 length is 14 residues. Germline CDR1 and CDR2: SGHTA and FQGNSA. J was trimmed by 3 bases and V by 2 bases; bases with no gene match: 0. The CDR3 reads CASSLTGDTGELFF. The CDR3 DNA sequence: TGTGCCAGCAGCTTAACAGGGGACACCGGGGAGCTGTTTTTT. Complete variable domain (other parts from reference TRBV7-2 and TRBJ2-2): GAGVSQSPSNKVTEKGKDVELRCDPISGHTALYWYRQSLGQGLEFLIYFQGNSAPDKSGLPSDRFSAERTGGSVSTLTIQRTQQEDSAVYLCASSLTGDTGELFFGEGSRLTVL.

This chain joins TRBV6-6 and TRBJ1-6, with TRBD1 matching 9 bases. V lost 6 bases, J lost 11 bases, and 26 bases stayed unmatched. In germline, CDR1 is MNHNY, CDR2 SVGAGI (reference sequence). The CDR3 runs 20 residues. The CDR3 nucleotides are TGTGCCAGCAGCCCAACGCCCGCTTCCGGGACAGGGTGGGGCGGGACACCCCTCCACTTT. Its translation: CASSPTPASGTGWGGTPLHF.

The chain carries TRBV15 and TRBJ1-1, with TRBD1 matching over 7 bases. Germline CDR1 reads LNHNV; CDR2 reads YYDKDF (reference sequence). Unmatched junction bases numbered 10, after V lost 1 base and J lost 5 bases. This CDR3 spans 16 amino acids. The DNA for the CDR3 is TGTGCCACCAGCAGAGGTCTGGGACAGACTGGGACTGAAGCTTTCTTT. Its protein product is CATSRGLGQTGTEAFF.

This clone was recorded once. The chain couples TRBV4-2 to TRBJ1-4, with 8 positions matching TRBD1. The CDR3 totals 15 residues. The V segment lost 5 bases and the J segment 7 bases; nucleotides outside the gene matches: 9. Germline values: CDR1 LGHNA, CDR2 YNFKEQ. As DNA, the CDR3 is TGTGCCAGCAGCTCGCAAAGACAGGGGCCTGAAAAACTGTTTTTT. Translation gives CASSSQRQGPEKLFF.

The chain couples TRBV5-1 to TRBJ2-3, with D possibly being TRBD1 (5 bases). In germline, CDR1 is SGHRS, CDR2 YFSETQ. V lost 0 bases, J lost 2 bases, and 7 bases lay in between. The CDR3 has 14 amino acids. The CDR3 coding sequence is TGCGCCAGCAGCTTGGAGGGGTCCACAGATACGCAGTATTTT. It is translated as CASSLEGSTDTQYF.

The gene calls are TRBV6-5 and TRBJ2-7; TRBD2 matches 8 bases. Germline CDR1 reads MNHEY; CDR2 reads SVGAGI. Losses at the gene ends were 0 bases for V and 11 bases for J; bases not matched to a gene: 9. The CDR3 extends over 14 amino acids. The CDR3 coding sequence is TGTGCCAGCAGTTACTCGAGCGGCCGGGAGGGAAAGTACTTC. It translates to CASSYSSGREGKYF.

This chain links TRBV18 with TRBJ1-1; tentatively, D is TRBD1 (5 bases). The CDR3 runs to 15 residues. V shed 2 bases and J shed 0 bases, with 10 bases lying between them. Germline V lookup: CDR1 KGHSH, CDR2 LQKENI. In nucleotides, the CDR3 is TGTGCCAGCTCACCAGACAGAACCATGAACACTGAAGCTTTCTTT. It codes for CASSPDRTMNTEAFF.

The rearrangement joins TRBV9 to TRBJ1-4; 7 positions agree with TRBD1. Germline CDR1 SGDLS, CDR2 YYNGEE. This CDR3 spans 15 amino acids. Trimming took 0 bases from V and 8 from J; bases not matched to a gene: 7. The CDR3 loop reads CASSVATGESEKLFF. The CDR3 bases are TGTGCCAGCAGCGTAGCTACAGGGGAATCGGAAAAACTGTTTTTT.

The V call is TRBV18, the J call TRBJ1-1; D gene ambiguous. Germline V gene sequence: CDR1 KGHSH, CDR2 LQKENI. With 1 base removed from V and 1 base from J, the gap between germline ends came to 10 bases. The CDR3 sequence is 15 residues long. CDR3 in amino acids: CASSPREASNTEAFF. The CDR3 coding sequence is TGTGCCAGCTCACCACGAGAGGCCTCGAACACTGAAGCTTTCTTT.

This clone was recorded only once. Here the CDR3 reads CATSRPTSGGANEQFF. The DNA for the CDR3 is TGTGCCACCAGCAGACCGACTAGCGGGGGGGCCAATGAGCAGTTCTTC. The chain links TRBV15 to TRBJ2-1; 14 bases are a match to TRBD2. V dropped 2 bases and J dropped 6; count of bases not matched to a gene: 3. The germline CDR1 and CDR2 sequences are LNHNV and YYDKDF (reference sequence). CDR3 length: 16 amino acids.

The rearrangement links TRBV4-3 to TRBJ1-4; D not resolved. V was cut by 4 bases and J by 8 bases, with 17 bases left in between. CDR1 and CDR2 (germline): LGHNA, YSLEER. The CDR3 has 15 amino acids. The DNA for the CDR3 is TGCGCCAGCAGCCCTGACACTCATCAGAGAGAAAAACTGTTTTTT. Its protein is CASSPDTHQREKLFF.

The chain recombines TRBV18 with TRBJ2-2; 11 positions match TRBD1. The CDR3 is made up of 15 amino acids. Germline trimming cut 4 bases from V and 7 bases from J; bases unmatched to any gene: 5. CDR1 is KGHSH and CDR2 is LQKENI in the germline V gene. The CDR3 protein is CASSLGQGAYGELFF. The CDR3 coding sequence is TGTGCCAGCTCACTTGGACAGGGGGCGTACGGGGAGCTGTTTTTT.

The rearrangement links TRBV27 to TRBJ2-7, with D maybe TRBD2 (5 bases). This CDR3 has 13 amino acids. In germline, CDR1 is MNHEY, CDR2 SMNVEV (reference sequence). The ends were cut back, 2 bases at V and 4 bases at J, with 9 bases in the middle. The CDR3 here is CASSLRTGYEQYF. CDR3 coding DNA: TGTGCCAGCAGTTTACGGACGGGATACGAGCAGTACTTC.

V usage is TRBV18 and J usage is TRBJ2-5; D possibly corresponds to TRBD1 (6 bases). V dropped 2 bases and J dropped 1 base, with 8 bases sitting between them. Per germline, CDR1 KGHSH and CDR2 LQKENI. The CDR3 loop spans 14 amino acids. The DNA for the CDR3 is TGTGCCAGCTCACCAAGACAGGCCCAAGAGACCCAGTACTTC. Translated, it gives CASSPRQAQETQYF.

This clone appeared once. A far larger clone is one base from this, pointing to a likely read error. V gene TRBV7-9 combines with J gene TRBJ2-5; D gene unclear. This CDR3 spans 11 amino acids. Trimming left V 5 bases short and J 5 bases short, with 6 bases between. CDR1 is SEHNR, CDR2 FQNEAQ, per germline (reference sequence). CDR3 sequence reads: CASSPRETQYF. The CDR3 DNA sequence: TGTGCCAGCAGCCCACGGGAGACCCAGTACTTC.

This clone was counted between two and nine times. The chain links TRBV2 to TRBJ2-1; TRBD2 matches at 9 bases. Germline CDR1 SNHLY, CDR2 FYNNEI. The CDR3 spans 13 residues. The J segment lost 7 bases and the V segment lost 6 bases, leaving 4 bases of the junction unmatched. CDR3 loop: CASRGLAVNEQFF. The CDR3 region has the DNA TGTGCCAGCAGGGGACTAGCAGTGAATGAGCAGTTCTTC.

The V and J genes are TRBV9 and TRBJ2-5; 11 nucleotides agree with TRBD2. There are 15 residues in the CDR3. Germline-derived CDR1 and CDR2 are SGDLS and YYNGEE. V trimming: 0 bases; J trimming: 7 bases; junction bases outside the gene matches: 5. The CDR3 DNA reads TGTGCCAGCAGCGTAGGTAGCGGGGGGGCCGGGACCCAGTACTTC. Translated, it gives CASSVGSGGAGTQYF.

The chain carries TRBV10-2 and TRBJ2-5, with TRBD1 matching 7 bases. From germline, CDR1 is WSHSY and CDR2 SAAADI. The J segment lost 5 bases and the V segment lost 4 bases, leaving 7 bases of the junction unmatched. There are 14 residues in the CDR3. CDR3 nucleotide sequence: TGCGCCAGCAGTGGACAGGGCCTTTACGAGACCCAGTACTTC. Translating it yields CASSGQGLYETQYF.

The J gene is TRBJ2-5, the V gene TRBV7-9; 10 bases match TRBD2. Trimming cost V 5 bases and J 4 bases; bases outside gene matches: 19. The CDR3 totals 19 residues. The germline CDR1 and CDR2 sequences are SEHNR and FQNEAQ (reference sequence). In DNA, the CDR3 is TGTGCCAGCAGCCCTAAATTTAGGACTAGCGGACGCCCTGGAGAGACCCAGTACTTC. Translation gives CASSPKFRTSGRPGETQYF.